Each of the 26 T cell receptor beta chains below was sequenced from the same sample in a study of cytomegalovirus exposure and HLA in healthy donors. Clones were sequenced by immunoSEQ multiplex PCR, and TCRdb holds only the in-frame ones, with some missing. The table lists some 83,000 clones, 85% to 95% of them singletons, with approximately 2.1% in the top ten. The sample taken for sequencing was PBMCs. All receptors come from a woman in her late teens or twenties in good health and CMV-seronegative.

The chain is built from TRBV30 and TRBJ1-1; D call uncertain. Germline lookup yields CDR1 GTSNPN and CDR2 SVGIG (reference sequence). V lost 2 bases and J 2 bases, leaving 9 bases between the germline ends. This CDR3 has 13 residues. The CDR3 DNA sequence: TGTGCCTGGAGTCGGGAGTACAACACTGAAGCTTTCTTT. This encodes CAWSREYNTEAFF. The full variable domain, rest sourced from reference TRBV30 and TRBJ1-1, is SQTIHQWPATLVQPVGSPLSLECTVEGTSNPNLYWYRQAAGRGLQLLFYSVGIGQISSEVPQNLSASRPQDRQFILSSKKLLLSDSGFYLCAWSREYNTEAFFGQGTRLTVV.

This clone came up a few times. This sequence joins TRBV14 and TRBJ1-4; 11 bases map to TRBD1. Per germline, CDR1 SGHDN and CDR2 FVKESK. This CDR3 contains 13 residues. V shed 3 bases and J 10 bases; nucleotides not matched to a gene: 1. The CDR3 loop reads CASSHGTGGKLFF. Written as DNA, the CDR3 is TGTGCCAGCAGCCATGGGACAGGGGGAAAACTGTTTTTT.

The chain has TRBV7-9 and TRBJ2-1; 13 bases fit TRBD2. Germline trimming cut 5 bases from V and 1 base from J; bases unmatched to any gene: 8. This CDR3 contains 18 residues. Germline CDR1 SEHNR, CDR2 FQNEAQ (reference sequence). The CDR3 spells CASSRTSGSVRSYNEQFF. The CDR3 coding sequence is TGTGCCAGCAGCCGGACTAGCGGGAGCGTTCGGTCCTACAATGAGCAGTTCTTC.

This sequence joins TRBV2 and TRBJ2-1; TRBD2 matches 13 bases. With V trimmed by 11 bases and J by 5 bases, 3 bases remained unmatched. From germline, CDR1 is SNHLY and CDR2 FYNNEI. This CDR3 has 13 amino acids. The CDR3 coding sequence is TGTGCCGTGGGACTAGCGGGACACAATGAGCAGTTCTTC. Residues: CAVGLAGHNEQFF.

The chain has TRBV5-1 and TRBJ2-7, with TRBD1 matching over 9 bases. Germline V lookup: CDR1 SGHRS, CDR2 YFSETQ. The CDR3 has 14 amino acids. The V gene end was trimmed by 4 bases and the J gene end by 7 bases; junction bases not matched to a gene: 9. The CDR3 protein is CASSPGQGPWEQYF. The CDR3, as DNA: TGCGCCAGCAGCCCGGGACAGGGACCTTGGGAGCAGTACTTC.

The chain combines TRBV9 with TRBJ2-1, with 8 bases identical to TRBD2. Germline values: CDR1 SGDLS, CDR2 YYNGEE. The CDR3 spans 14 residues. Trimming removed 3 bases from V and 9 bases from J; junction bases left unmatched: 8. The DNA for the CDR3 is TGTGCCAGCAGCGCCAGACTAGCGAAAAGTGAGCAGTTCTTC. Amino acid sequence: CASSARLAKSEQFF. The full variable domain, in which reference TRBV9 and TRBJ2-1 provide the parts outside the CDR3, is DSGVTQTPKHLITATGQRVTLRCSPRSGDLSVYWYQQSLDQGLQFLIQYYNGEERAKGNILERFSAQQFPDLHSELNLSSLELGDSALYFCASSARLAKSEQFFGPGTRLTVL.

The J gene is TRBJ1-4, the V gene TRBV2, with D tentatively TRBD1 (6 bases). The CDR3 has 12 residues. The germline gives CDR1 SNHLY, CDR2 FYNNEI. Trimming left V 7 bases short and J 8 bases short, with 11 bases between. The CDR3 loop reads CASMAGEEKLFF. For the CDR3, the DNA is TGTGCCAGCATGGCAGGGGAGGAAAAACTGTTTTTT.

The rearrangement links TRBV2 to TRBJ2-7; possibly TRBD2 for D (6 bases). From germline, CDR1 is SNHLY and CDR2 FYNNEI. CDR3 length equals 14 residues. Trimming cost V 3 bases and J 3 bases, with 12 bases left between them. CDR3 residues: CASSEGLRLYEQYF. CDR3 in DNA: TGTGCCAGCAGTGAGGGACTGAGACTCTACGAGCAGTACTTC.

The CDR3 DNA sequence: TGTGCCAGCAGTGTAGGGGGAGCTGGGGCCAACGTCCTGACTTTC. Translation gives CASSVGGAGANVLTF. The V gene is TRBV2, the J gene TRBJ2-6, with a weak D call TRBD1 (6 bases). Germline V lookup: CDR1 SNHLY, CDR2 FYNNEI. CDR3 length: 15 amino acids. With 4 bases removed from V and 2 bases from J, the gap between germline ends came to 9 bases. The complete variable domain, with remaining parts taken from reference TRBV2 and TRBJ2-6, reads EPEVTQTPSHQVTQMGQEVILRCVPISNHLYFYWYRQILGQKVEFLVSFYNNEISEKSEIFDDQFSVERPDGSNFTLKIRSTKLEDSAMYFCASSVGGAGANVLTFGAGSRLTVL.

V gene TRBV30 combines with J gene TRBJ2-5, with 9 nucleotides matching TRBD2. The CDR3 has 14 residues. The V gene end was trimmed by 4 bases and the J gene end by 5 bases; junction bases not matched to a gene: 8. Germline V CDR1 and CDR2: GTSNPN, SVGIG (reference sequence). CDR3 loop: CAWTRGLALETQYF. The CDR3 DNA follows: TGTGCCTGGACTCGAGGACTAGCGTTGGAGACCCAGTACTTC.

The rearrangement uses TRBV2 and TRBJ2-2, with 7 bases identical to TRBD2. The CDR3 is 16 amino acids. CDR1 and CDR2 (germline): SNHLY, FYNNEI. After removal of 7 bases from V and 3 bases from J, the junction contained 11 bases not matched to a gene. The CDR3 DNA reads TGTGCCAGCATAGGATGGGGGGGTAGGGACACCGGGGAGCTGTTTTTT. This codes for CASIGWGGRDTGELFF.

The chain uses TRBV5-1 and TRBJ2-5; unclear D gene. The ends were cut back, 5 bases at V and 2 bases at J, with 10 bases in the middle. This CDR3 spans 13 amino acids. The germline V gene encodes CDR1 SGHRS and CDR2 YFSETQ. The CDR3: CASRPEDQETQYF. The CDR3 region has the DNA TGCGCCAGCAGGCCAGAAGATCAAGAGACCCAGTACTTC.

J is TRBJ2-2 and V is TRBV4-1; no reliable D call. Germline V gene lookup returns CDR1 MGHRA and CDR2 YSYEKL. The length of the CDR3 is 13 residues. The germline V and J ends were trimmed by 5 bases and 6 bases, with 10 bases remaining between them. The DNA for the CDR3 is TGCGCCAGCAGCGGCAGGTTTTCCGGGGAGCTGTTTTTT. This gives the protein CASSGRFSGELFF.

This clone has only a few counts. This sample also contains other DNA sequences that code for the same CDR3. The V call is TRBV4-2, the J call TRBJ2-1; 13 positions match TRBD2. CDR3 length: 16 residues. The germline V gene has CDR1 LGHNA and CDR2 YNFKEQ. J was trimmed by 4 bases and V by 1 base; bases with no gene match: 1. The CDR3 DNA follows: TGTGCCAGCAGCCAAGGGGGACTAGCGGGATACAATGAGCAGTTCTTC. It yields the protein CASSQGGLAGYNEQFF.

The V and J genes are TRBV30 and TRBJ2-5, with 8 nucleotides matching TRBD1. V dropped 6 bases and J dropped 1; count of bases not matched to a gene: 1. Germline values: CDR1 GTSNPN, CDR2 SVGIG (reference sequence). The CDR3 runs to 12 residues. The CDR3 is CACGQGQETQYF. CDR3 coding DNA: TGTGCCTGTGGACAGGGCCAAGAGACCCAGTACTTC.

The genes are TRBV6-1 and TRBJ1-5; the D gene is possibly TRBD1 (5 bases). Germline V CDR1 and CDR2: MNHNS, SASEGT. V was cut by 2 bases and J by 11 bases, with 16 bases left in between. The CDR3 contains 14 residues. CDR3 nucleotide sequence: TGTGCCAGCAGTGAAATGGGGCTATTCCGGTCCCAGCATTTT. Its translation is CASSEMGLFRSQHF.

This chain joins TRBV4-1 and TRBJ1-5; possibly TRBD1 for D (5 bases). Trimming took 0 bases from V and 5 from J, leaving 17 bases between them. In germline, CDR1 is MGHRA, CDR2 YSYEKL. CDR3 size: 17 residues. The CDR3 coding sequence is TGCGCCAGCAGCCAAGATGCGGGCCTGGGGGGAGATCAGCCCCAGCATTTT. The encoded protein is CASSQDAGLGGDQPQHF.

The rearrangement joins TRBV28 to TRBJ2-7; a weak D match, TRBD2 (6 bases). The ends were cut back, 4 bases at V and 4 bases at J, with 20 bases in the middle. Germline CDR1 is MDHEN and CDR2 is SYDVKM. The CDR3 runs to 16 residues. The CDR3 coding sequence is TGTGCCAGCAGTTCAGGTTCGGGGGTGGATCTGTACGAGCAGTACTTC. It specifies CASSSGSGVDLYEQYF.

CDR3 sequence reads: CASSEGLAGNKYF. In DNA, the CDR3 is TGTGCCAGCAGCGAGGGACTAGCGGGAAACAAGTACTTC. The genes are TRBV7-9 and TRBJ2-7, with TRBD2 matching over 13 bases. Losses at the gene ends were 5 bases for V and 11 bases for J; bases not matched to a gene: 6. The CDR3 runs 13 residues. CDR1 is SEHNR, CDR2 FQNEAQ, per germline (reference sequence). The variable domain in full, with the rest retrieved from reference TRBV7-9 and TRBJ2-7, is DTGVSQNPRHKITKRGQNVTFRCDPISEHNRLYWYRQTLGQGPEFLTYFQNEAQLEKSRLLSDRFSAERPKGSFSTLEIQRTEQGDSAMYLCASSEGLAGNKYFGPGTRLTVT.

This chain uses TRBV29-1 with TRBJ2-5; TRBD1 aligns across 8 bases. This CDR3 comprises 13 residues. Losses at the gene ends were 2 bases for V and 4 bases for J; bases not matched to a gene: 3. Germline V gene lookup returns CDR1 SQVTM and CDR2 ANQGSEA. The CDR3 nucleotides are TGCAGCGTTGAACCAGGGGGCGCAGAGACCCAGTACTTC. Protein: CSVEPGGAETQYF.

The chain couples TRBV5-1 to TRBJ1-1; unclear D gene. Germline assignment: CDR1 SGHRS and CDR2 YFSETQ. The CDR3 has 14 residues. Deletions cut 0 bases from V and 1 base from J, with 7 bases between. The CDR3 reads CASSLAPGNTEAFF. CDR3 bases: TGCGCCAGCAGCTTGGCCCCCGGGAACACTGAAGCTTTCTTT.

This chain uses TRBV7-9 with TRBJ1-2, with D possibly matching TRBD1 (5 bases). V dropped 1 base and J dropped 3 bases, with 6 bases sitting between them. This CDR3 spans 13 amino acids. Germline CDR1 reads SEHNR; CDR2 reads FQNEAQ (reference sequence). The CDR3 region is CASSLEGDYGYTF. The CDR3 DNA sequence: TGTGCCAGCAGCTTAGAAGGGGACTATGGCTACACCTTC.

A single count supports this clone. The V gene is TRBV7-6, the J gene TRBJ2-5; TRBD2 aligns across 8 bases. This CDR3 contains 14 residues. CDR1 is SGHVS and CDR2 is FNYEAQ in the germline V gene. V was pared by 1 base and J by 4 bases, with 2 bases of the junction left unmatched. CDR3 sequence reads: CASSLDLAGETQYF. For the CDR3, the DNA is TGTGCCAGCAGCTTAGATCTAGCGGGAGAGACCCAGTACTTC.

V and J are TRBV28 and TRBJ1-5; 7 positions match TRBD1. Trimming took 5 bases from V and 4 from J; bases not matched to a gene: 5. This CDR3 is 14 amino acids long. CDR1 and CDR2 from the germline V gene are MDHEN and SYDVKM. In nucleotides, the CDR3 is TGTGCCAGCAGTCCCAGACAGGGTAATCAGCCCCAGCATTTT. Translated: CASSPRQGNQPQHF. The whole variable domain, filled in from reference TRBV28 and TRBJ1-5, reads DVKVTQSSRYLVKRTGEKVFLECVQDMDHENMFWYRQDPGLGLRLIYFSYDVKMKEKGDIPEGYSVSREKKERFSLILESASTNQTSMYLCASSPRQGNQPQHFGDGTRLSIL.

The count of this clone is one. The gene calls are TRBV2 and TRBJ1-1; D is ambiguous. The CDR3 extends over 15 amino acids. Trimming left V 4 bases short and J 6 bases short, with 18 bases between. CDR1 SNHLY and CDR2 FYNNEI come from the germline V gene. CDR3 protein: CASSGPESKVAEAFF. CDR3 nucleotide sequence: TGTGCCAGCAGTGGTCCCGAGTCAAAAGTGGCTGAAGCTTTCTTT. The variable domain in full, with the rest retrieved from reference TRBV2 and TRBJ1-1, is EPEVTQTPSHQVTQMGQEVILRCVPISNHLYFYWYRQILGQKVEFLVSFYNNEISEKSEIFDDQFSVERPDGSNFTLKIRSTKLEDSAMYFCASSGPESKVAEAFFGQGTRLTVV.

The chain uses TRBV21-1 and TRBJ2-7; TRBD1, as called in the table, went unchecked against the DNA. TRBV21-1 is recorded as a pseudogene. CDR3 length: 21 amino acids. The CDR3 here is CASSTVMDRASSLFSDYEQYF. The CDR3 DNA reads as TGTGCCAGCAGCACAGTTATGGACAGGGCCTCCTCTTTGTTCTCGGACTACGAGCAGTACTTC.